The 10 T cell receptor beta chains below all came from one sample that was sequenced in a study of monozygotic twins with inflammatory bowel disease. One entry per CDR3 protein, without DNA, is what TCRdb gives after re-calling the 5' RACE reads. This repertoire comprises approximately 160,000 distinct CDR3 sequences; its ten largest clones make up 6.5% to 9%. Specimen: blood. The receptors shown here come from a human donor with ulcerative colitis or Crohn's disease, or a healthy co-twin of an affected twin (not recorded which).

CDR3 residues: CASRGTSGTYNEQFF. This sequence joins TRBV2 and TRBJ2-1; the TCRdb call, TRBD2, lacks DNA for checking. This CDR3 has 15 residues. Germline-derived CDR1 and CDR2 are SNHLY and FYNNEI.

The chain carries TRBV5-6 and TRBJ2-4; TCRdb's D call of TRBD1 is untestable without DNA. Germline-derived CDR1 and CDR2 are SGHDT and YYEEEE. The CDR3 spans 15 residues. The CDR3 sequence is CASSRKEGVENIQYF.

This chain links TRBV27 with TRBJ1-6. The CDR3 spans 14 residues. Germline CDR1 is MNHEY and CDR2 is SMNVEV (reference sequence). The CDR3 region is CASSLERNNSPLHF.

The chain has TRBV20-1 and TRBJ1-1; checking the TCRdb D call of TRBD1 is not possible without DNA. This CDR3 spans 14 amino acids. Germline V lookup: CDR1 DFQATT, CDR2 SNEGSKA (reference sequence). The CDR3 spells CSAAGARGDTEAFF.

This chain connects TRBV12-3 or TRBV12-4 to TRBJ1-6; TCRdb's D gene call, TRBD1, goes unchecked for lack of DNA. The CDR3 contains 14 residues. The CDR3 sequence is CASSNDRRSSPLHF.

V is TRBV5-4 and J is TRBJ1-1; TCRdb names TRBD1, which stays unverified in the absence of DNA. Looked up from germline, CDR1 is SGHNT and CDR2 is YYREEE (reference sequence). The CDR3 spans 14 residues. This CDR3 reads CASSLAVPNTEAFF.

The CDR3 is CASSLTSGSHEQYF. The chain joins TRBV28 to TRBJ2-7; TCRdb selects TRBD2, and the lack of DNA leaves this call unchecked. The germline gives CDR1 MDHEN, CDR2 SYDVKM. The CDR3 covers 14 residues.

V and J are TRBV7-2 and TRBJ1-2; as DNA is missing, the TRBD1 call by TCRdb cannot be tested. This CDR3 is 14 amino acids long. Germline CDR1 SGHTA, CDR2 FQGNSA. The CDR3 region is CASSLYRESYGYTF.

This chain links TRBV9 with TRBJ2-1; TCRdb names TRBD2, which stays unverified in the absence of DNA. CDR3 length equals 15 residues. Germline values: CDR1 SGDLS, CDR2 YYNGEE. The CDR3 region is CASSVSRAGPNEQFF.

The chain has TRBV12-5 and TRBJ1-1. The V gene's germline CDR1 is LGHNT and CDR2 FRNRAP. The CDR3 totals 20 residues. CDR3 protein: CASGQHRDSGAQEGHTEAFF.